This paragraph covers one T cell receptor (beta chain) sequence. Its target is not known. Germline loops: CDR1 SGDLS, CDR2 YYNGEE. Deletions cut 0 bases from V and 8 bases from J, with 15 bases between. The CDR3 covers 15 residues. The entry originates in a study of T-cell reconstitution after alpha-beta-depleted transplantation in children. Study-level findings and limits: It was surviving recipient T cells and thymic progenitors that gave some patients high TCRbeta diversity at day 60.

The TCRbeta library incorporated unique molecular identifiers. TCRdb re-called the PCR reads through MiXCR, storing one row per CDR3 protein. Among approximately 800,000 distinct CDR3 sequences listed, 16% were seen once. The V and J genes are TRBV9 and TRBJ2-1; D tentatively fits TRBD1 or TRBD2 (5 bases each). This TCR derives from a male patient between 5 and 17 years old who had a stem cell transplant for acute lymphoblastic leukemia, so the T cells may come from the graft donor. The specimen comprised PBMCs, mostly from graft donor cells, sampled 360 days after TCRalphabeta/CD19-depleted stem cell transplant. CDR3 sequence: CASSVAVGARDEQFF. For the CDR3, the DNA is TGTGCCAGCAGCGTAGCTGTCGGGGCCAGGGATGAGCAGTTCTTC.